This T cell receptor beta chain was profiled in a study of blood T cell repertoires in COVID-19. As for the study in general: Donors in the United States, Italy and Spain gave samples during acute or convalescent COVID-19. Nucleic acid was either cDNA or gDNA, and it came from T cells, B-cell-depleted T cells, or PBMCs.

This CDR3 spans 14 amino acids. The germline V gene encodes CDR1 SQVTM and CDR2 ANQGSEA. Trimming shortened V by 3 bases and J by 3 bases, and 12 bases separated the two germline ends. TCRdb keeps only in-frame clones here, not all; method: immunoSEQ multiplex PCR. The data show 190,000 or so clones, around 83% seen once. The clonotype was recovered from a woman under 40 with active or convalescent COVID-19. V is TRBV29-1 and J is TRBJ2-1; D may be TRBD1 (5 bases). Input material: peripheral blood. The CDR3 loop reads CSVDAQVNYNEQFF. The DNA for the CDR3 is TGCAGCGTTGATGCACAGGTCAACTACAATGAGCAGTTCTTC.